The clone carrying this TCR beta chain was seen only once. No antigen is known for it. Other nucleotide sequences from this sample produce the same CDR3. The source of the sample is a study of shared clonotypes between healthy human individuals. Whole-study findings and limits: Sharing of clonotypes among donors was expected to vary with sequencing depth.

Those who donated were healthy HIV-negative adults, with no recent acute infections or vaccinations reported. For unsorted samples, genomic DNA was extracted from tens of millions of PBMCs. Authors' processing steps: Because ImmunoSEQ provided only junction sequences with no quality scores, the filtering differed. This table comes from immunoSEQ multiplex PCR, and its TCRdb copy is limited to in-frame clones, with some not included. Clonal size and the V and J genes are those of that table, whereas D and trimming came from the DNA. Of around 500,000 clones listed, roughly 85% are singletons. The CDR3 is made up of 14 amino acids. V lost 0 bases to trimming and J lost 2 bases, with 5 bases between them. CDR1 is MNHEY, CDR2 SMNVEV, per germline (reference sequence).

The TCR sequence derives from a woman aged 40 to 50 in good health. Some clones in this sample may be carry-over from other donors' samples. The chain carries TRBV27 and TRBJ1-5; no definite D call. Sequencing was carried out using PBMCs. The CDR3 is CASSLSRGNQPQHF. The CDR3 DNA follows: TGTGCCAGCAGTTTATCAAGGGGCAATCAGCCCCAGCATTTT.